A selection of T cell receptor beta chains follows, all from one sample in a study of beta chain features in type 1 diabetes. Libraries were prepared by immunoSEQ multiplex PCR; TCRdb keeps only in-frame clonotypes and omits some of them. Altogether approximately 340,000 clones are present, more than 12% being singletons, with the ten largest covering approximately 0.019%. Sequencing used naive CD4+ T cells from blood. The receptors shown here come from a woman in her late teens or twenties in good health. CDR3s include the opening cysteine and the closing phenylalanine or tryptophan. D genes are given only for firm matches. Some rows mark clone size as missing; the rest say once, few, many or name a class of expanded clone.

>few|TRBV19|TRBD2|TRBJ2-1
CASSIDLSGTLYNEQFF
TGTGCCAGTAGTATAGACCTTAGCGGGACCCTCTACAATGAGCAGTTCTTC
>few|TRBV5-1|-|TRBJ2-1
CASSLSGSYNEQFF
TGCGCCAGCAGCTTGAGCGGCTCCTACAATGAGCAGTTCTTC
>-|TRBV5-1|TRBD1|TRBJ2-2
CASSLTGTGNTGELFF
TGCGCCAGCAGCTTGACCGGGACAGGGAACACCGGGGAGCTGTTTTTT
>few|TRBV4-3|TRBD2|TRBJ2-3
CASSQTSGRGDTQYF
TGCGCCAGCAGCCAAACTAGCGGGAGGGGAGATACGCAGTATTTT
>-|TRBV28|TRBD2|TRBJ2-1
CASSRGLAGVRNEQFF
TGTGCCAGCAGTCGCGGACTAGCGGGAGTCCGAAATGAGCAGTTCTTC
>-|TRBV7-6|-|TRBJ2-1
CASSLQRGRYNEQFF
TGTGCCAGCAGCTTACAGCGAGGCCGATACAATGAGCAGTTCTTC
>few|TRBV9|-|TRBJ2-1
CASSLRPGDEQFF
TGTGCCAGCAGCCTTCGGCCAGGCGATGAGCAGTTCTTC
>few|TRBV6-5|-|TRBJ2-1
CASSNPGLNRNEQFF
TGTGCCAGCAGTAATCCGGGACTCAACCGCAATGAGCAGTTCTTC
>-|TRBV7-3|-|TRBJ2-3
CASSSEGFTDTQYF
TGTGCCAGCAGCTCTGAGGGCTTCACAGATACGCAGTATTTT
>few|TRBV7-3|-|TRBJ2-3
CASSLGTSTDTQYF
TGTGCCAGCAGCTTAGGGACTAGCACAGATACGCAGTATTTT
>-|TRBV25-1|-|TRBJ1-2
CASSEWGVGGYTF
TGTGCCAGCAGTGAATGGGGGGTGGGAGGCTACACCTTC
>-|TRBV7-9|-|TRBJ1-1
CASSPQAFQAFF
TGTGCCAGCAGCCCTCAGGCATTTCAAGCTTTCTTT
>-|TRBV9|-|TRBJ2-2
CASSVDPLTTGELFF
TGTGCCAGCAGCGTAGACCCACTAACTACCGGGGAGCTGTTTTTT
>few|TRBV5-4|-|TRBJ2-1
CASSVDSGTYNEQFF
TGTGCCAGCAGCGTTGATAGCGGAACCTACAATGAGCAGTTCTTC
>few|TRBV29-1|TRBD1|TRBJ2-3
CSPDRETQYF
TGCAGCCCAGACAGGGAAACGCAGTATTTT
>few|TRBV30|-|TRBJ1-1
CAWSHGGVNTEAFF
TGTGCCTGGAGCCACGGGGGGGTGAACACTGAAGCTTTCTTT
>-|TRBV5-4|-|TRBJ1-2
CASSFGGGGTLGYTF
TGTGCCAGCAGCTTCGGTGGGGGGGGAACGTTGGGCTACACCTTC
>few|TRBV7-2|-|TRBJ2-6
CASSFTGRSGANVLTF
TGTGCCAGCAGCTTCACAGGGCGCTCTGGGGCCAACGTCCTGACTTTC
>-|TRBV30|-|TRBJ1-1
CAWKWGSLNTEAFF
TGTGCCTGGAAATGGGGCAGCTTGAACACTGAAGCTTTCTTT
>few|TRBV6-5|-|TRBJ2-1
CASSWQGQGSDEQFF
TGTGCCAGCAGTTGGCAAGGCCAGGGGAGTGATGAGCAGTTCTTC
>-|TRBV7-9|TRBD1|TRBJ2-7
CASSVDRGRYEQYF
TGTGCCAGCAGCGTAGACAGGGGGCGATACGAGCAGTACTTC
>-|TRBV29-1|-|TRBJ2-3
CSVVGRGTDTQYF
TGCAGCGTTGTGGGGCGCGGCACAGATACGCAGTATTTT
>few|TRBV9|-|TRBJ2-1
CASSVARELAPGEQFF
TGTGCCAGCAGCGTAGCTCGGGAACTAGCCCCCGGTGAGCAGTTCTTC
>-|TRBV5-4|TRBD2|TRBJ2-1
CASSLAGSSGEQFF
TGTGCCAGCAGCTTGGCCGGTTCTAGCGGGGAGCAGTTCTTC
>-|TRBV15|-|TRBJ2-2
CATRISTPTGELFF
TGTGCCACCAGGATTTCGACTCCCACCGGGGAGCTGTTTTTT